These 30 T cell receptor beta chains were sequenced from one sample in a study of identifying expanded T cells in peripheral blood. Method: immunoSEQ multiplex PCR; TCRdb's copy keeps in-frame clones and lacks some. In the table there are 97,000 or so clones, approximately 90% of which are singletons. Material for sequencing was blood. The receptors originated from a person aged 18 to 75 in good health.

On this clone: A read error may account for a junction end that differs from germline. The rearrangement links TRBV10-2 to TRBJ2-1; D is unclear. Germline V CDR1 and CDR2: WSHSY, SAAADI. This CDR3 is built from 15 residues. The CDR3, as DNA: TGCGCCAGCAGTGAGTTTGGGTCCTCCTTCAATGAGCAGTTCTTC. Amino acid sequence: CASSEFGSSFNEQFF.

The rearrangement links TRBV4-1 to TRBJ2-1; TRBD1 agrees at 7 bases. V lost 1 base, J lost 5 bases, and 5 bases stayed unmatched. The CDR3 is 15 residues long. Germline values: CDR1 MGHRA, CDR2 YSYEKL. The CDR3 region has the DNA TGCGCCAGCAGCCAAGTAGGGGGCGGTAACAATGAGCAGTTCTTC. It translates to CASSQVGGGNNEQFF.

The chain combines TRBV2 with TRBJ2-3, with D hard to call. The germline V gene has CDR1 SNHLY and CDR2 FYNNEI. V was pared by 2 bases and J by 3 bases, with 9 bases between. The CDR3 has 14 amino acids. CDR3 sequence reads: CASSESRSTDTQYF. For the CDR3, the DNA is TGTGCCAGCAGTGAAAGCAGGTCTACAGATACGCAGTATTTT.

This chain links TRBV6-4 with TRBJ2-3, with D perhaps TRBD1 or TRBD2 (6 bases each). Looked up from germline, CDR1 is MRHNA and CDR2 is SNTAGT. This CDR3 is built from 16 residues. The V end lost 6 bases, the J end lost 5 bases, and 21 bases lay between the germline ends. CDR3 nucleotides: TGTGCCAGCAGCTCGAGGGGGGCCTCCTCGGGAGATACGCAGTATTTT. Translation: CASSSRGASSGDTQYF.

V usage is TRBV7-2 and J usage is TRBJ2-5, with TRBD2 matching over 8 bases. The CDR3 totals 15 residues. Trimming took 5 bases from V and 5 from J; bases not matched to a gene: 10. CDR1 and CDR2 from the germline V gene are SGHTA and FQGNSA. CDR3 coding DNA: TGTGCCAGCAGCCCGCAACGGGGGGGTGGGGAGACCCAGTACTTC. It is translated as CASSPQRGGGETQYF.

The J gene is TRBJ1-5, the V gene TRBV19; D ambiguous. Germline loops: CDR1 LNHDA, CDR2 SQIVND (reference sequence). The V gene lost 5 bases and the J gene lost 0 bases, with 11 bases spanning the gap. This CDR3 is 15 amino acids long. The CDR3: CASSDQVISNQPQHF. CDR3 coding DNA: TGTGCCAGTAGTGACCAGGTTATTAGCAATCAGCCCCAGCATTTT.

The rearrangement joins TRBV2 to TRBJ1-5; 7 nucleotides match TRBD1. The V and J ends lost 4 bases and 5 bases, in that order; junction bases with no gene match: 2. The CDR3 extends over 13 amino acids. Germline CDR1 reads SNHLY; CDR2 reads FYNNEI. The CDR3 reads CASSAQGYQPQHF. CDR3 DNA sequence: TGTGCCAGCAGTGCACAGGGGTATCAGCCCCAGCATTTT.

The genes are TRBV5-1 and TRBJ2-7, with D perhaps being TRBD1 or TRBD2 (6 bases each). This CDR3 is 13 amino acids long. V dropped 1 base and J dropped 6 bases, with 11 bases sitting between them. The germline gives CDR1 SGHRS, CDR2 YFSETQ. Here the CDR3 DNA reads TGCGCCAGCAGCTTGACGGGGGCCTTCGAGCAGTACTTC. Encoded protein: CASSLTGAFEQYF.

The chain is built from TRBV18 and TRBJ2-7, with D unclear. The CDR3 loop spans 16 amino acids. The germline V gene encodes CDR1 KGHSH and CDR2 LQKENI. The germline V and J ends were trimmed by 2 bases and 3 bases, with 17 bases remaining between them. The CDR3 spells CASSPNAGPMNYEQYF. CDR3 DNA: TGTGCCAGCTCACCAAACGCCGGACCCATGAACTACGAGCAGTACTTC.

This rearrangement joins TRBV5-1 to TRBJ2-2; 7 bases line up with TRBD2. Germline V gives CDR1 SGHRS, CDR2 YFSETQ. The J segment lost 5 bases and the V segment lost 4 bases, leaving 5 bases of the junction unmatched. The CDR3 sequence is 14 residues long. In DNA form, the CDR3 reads TGCGCCAGCAGCAATCAGGGAGGGACCGGGGAGCTGTTTTTT. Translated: CASSNQGGTGELFF.

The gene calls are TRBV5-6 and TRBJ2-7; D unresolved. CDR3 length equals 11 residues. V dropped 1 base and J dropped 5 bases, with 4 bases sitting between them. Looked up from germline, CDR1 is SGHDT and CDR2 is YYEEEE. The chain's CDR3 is CASSLFHEQYF. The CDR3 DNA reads TGTGCCAGCAGCTTGTTCCACGAGCAGTACTTC.

In nucleotides, the CDR3 is TGCGCCAGCAGCTTGGAAGGGATGGAAGCGGGGAACCAGTACTTC. This encodes CASSLEGMEAGNQYF. This rearrangement joins TRBV5-1 to TRBJ2-7; 7 bases are a match to TRBD2. V gave up 0 bases and J gave up 10 bases; unmatched junction bases: 13. The length of the CDR3 is 15 residues. Germline-derived CDR1 and CDR2 are SGHRS and YFSETQ.

For the CDR3, the DNA is TGTGCCAGCAGCTTAGAAAATCGGGACAAGCAGTTCTTC. Protein: CASSLENRDKQFF. The V and J genes are TRBV7-3 and TRBJ2-1, with D perhaps TRBD1 (6 bases). The CDR3 is 13 residues long. V was trimmed by 2 bases and J by 11 bases, leaving 13 bases between them. Germline CDR1 reads SGHTA; CDR2 reads FQGTGA.

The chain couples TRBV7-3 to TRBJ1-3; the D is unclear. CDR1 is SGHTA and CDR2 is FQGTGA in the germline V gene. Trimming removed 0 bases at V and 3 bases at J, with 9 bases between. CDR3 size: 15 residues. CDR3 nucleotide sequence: TGTGCCAGCAGCTTAACCAAGGGATATGGAAACACCATATATTTT. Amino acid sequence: CASSLTKGYGNTIYF.

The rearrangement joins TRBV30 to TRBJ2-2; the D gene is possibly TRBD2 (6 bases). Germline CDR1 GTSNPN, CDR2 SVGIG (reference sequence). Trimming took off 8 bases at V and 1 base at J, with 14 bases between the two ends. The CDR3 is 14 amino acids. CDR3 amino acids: CARQGGRNTGELFF. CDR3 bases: TGTGCCCGACAAGGAGGGAGGAACACCGGGGAGCTGTTTTTT.

CDR3 loop: CASSEYRSAYEQYF. The DNA of the CDR3 is TGCGCCAGCAGTGAGTACAGGTCAGCCTACGAGCAGTACTTC. This chain joins TRBV10-2 and TRBJ2-7; D is possibly TRBD1 (5 bases). This CDR3 contains 14 residues. Germline CDR1 is WSHSY and CDR2 is SAAADI. Trimming pared 1 base from V and 2 bases from J, leaving 9 bases between.

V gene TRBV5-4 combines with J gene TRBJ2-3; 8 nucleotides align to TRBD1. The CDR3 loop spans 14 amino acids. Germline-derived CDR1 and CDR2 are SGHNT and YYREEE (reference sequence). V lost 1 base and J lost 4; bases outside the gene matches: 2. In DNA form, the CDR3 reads TGTGCCAGCAGCTTGCAGGGGGCATCAGATACGCAGTATTTT. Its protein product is CASSLQGASDTQYF.

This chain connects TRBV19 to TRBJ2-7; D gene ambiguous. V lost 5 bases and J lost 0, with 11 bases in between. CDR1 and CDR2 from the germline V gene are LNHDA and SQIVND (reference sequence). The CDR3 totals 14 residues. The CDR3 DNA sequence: TGTGCCAGTAGTGAGTTGGGGTTCTCCTACGAGCAGTACTTC. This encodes CASSELGFSYEQYF.

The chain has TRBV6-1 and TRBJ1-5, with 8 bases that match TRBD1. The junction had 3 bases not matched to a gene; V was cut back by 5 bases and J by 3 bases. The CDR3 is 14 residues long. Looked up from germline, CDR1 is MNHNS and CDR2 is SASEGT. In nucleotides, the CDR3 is TGTGCCAGCAGTCGGACAGGGCTCAATCAGCCCCAGCATTTT. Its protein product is CASSRTGLNQPQHF.

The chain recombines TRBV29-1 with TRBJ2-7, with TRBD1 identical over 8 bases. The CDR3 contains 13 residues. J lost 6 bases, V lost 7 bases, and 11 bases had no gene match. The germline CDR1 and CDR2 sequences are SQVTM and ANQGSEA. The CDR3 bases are TGCAGCGCCAAGACCACGACAGGGGCCGAGCAGTACTTC. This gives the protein CSAKTTTGAEQYF.

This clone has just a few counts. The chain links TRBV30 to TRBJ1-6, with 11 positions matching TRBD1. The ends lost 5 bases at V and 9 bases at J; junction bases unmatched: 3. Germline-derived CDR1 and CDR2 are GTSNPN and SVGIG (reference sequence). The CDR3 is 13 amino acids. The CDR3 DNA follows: TGTGCCTGGGCCGGGACAGGGGGTTCACCCCTCCACTTT. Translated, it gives CAWAGTGGSPLHF.

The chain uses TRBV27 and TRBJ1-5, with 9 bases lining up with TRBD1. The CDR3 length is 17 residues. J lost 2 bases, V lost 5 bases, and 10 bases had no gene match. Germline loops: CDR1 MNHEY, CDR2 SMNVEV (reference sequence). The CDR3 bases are TGTGCCAGCAGTGTCGACAGGGGGAAGGGGGGCAATCAGCCCCAGCATTTT. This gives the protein CASSVDRGKGGNQPQHF.

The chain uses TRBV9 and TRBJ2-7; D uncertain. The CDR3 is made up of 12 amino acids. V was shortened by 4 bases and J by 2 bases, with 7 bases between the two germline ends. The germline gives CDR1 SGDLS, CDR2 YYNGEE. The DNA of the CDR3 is TGTGCCAGCAGCCGAGACCCCTACGAGCAGTACTTC. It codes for CASSRDPYEQYF.

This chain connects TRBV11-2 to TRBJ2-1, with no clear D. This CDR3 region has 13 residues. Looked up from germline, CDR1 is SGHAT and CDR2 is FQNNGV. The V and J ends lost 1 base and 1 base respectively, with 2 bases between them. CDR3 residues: CASSLVSYNEQFF. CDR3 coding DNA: TGTGCCAGCAGCTTAGTATCCTACAATGAGCAGTTCTTC.

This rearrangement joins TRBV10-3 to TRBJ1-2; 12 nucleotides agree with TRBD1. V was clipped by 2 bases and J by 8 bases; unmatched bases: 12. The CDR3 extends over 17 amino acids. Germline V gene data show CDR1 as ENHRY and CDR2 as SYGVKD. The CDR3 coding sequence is TGTGCCATCAGTGAGAGAGGTGGGACAGGGGGCGCAGAAGGCTACACCTTC. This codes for CAISERGGTGGAEGYTF.

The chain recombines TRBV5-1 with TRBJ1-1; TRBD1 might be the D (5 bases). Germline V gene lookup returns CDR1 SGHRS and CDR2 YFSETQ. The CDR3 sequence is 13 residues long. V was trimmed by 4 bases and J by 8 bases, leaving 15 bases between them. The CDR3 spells CASSQGVLEEAFF. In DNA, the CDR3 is TGCGCCAGCAGCCAAGGGGTACTAGAGGAAGCTTTCTTT.

CDR3 residues: CAISRGRGEATEAFF. As DNA, the CDR3 is TGTGCCATCAGTCGAGGGAGGGGGGAGGCCACTGAAGCTTTCTTT. The genes are TRBV10-3 and TRBJ1-1; D perhaps matches TRBD1 (6 bases). CDR1 and CDR2 from the germline V gene are ENHRY and SYGVKD. The CDR3 is 15 amino acids. V lost 5 bases to trimming and J lost 4 bases, with 17 bases between them.

In DNA form, the CDR3 reads TGTGCCACAGAGACGTTACAGGGTTGGGGCTATGGCTACACCTTC. Translation: CATETLQGWGYGYTF. This chain uses TRBV28 with TRBJ1-2; D might be TRBD1 (6 bases). CDR1 is MDHEN and CDR2 is SYDVKM in the germline V gene. CDR3 length: 15 amino acids. The germline V and J ends were trimmed by 10 bases and 4 bases, with 22 bases remaining between them.

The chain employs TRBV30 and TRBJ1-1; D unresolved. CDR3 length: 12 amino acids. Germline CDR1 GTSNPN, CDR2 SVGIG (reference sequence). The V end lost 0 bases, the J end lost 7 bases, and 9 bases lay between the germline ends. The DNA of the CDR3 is TGTGCCTGGAGTGTACCCGTGGGTGAAGCTTTCTTT. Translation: CAWSVPVGEAFF. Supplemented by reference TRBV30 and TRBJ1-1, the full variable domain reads SQTIHQWPATLVQPVGSPLSLECTVEGTSNPNLYWYRQAAGRGLQLLFYSVGIGQISSEVPQNLSASRPQDRQFILSSKKLLLSDSGFYLCAWSVPVGEAFFGQGTRLTVV.

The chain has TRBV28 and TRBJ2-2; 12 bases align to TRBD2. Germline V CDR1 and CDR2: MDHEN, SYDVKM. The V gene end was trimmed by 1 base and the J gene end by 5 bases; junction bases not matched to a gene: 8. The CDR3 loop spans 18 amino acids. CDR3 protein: CASSLSLLAGGGTGELFF. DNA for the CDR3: TGTGCCAGCAGTTTATCCCTACTAGCGGGAGGTGGAACCGGGGAGCTGTTTTTT.